This T cell receptor (beta chain) was found in a study of tumor-infiltrating lymphocytes in primary liver carcinoma. On the study more broadly: Those enrolled were patients of both sexes, who were aged 30 to 69 years. Stage T1-T3 N0M0 tumors measured roughly 4.2 to 11 cm at most.

From approximately 500 ng total RNA, TCR beta cDNA was generated with a primer in the constant region. Three nested multiplex PCR rounds, a slightly modified ARM-PCR, produced the libraries for TCR beta. Two initial PCR rounds of around 10 cycles each paired TRBV1-TRBV30 forward primers with a C-beta reverse primer. TCRdb re-analysed the multiplex PCR reads in MiXCR, keeping a single row per CDR3 protein. The table has fewer than 400,000 distinct CDR3 sequences, approximately 60% seen once. In the case of this clonotype: The antigen is not known. The CDR3 does not end in the conserved phenylalanine or tryptophan, so this is likely a read error. It is unclear where the CDR3 begins or ends on the DNA, so no DNA is shown, and the CDR3 is as TCRdb lists it.

The CDR3 adds up to 16 amino acids, both ends counted. Germline CDR1 reads SGHNT; CDR2 reads YENEEA. Study-level results: The study found tumor-adjacent and tumor-blood pairs overlapped less than tumor region pairs. CD8+ and CD4+ repertoires went uncompared, the samples being bulk unsorted.

Unsorted whole blood yielded blood RNA, and germline DNA was extracted as well. The gene calls are TRBV11-3 and TRBJ2-1; TRBD2 was called by the table and not checked on the DNA. The sequenced sample consisted of peripheral blood. The TCR was taken from a man aged 35 to 55 with primary liver carcinoma and hepatitis B virus infection. The CDR3 region is CVSSLGLLAGDGEHFL.